This TCR beta chain derives from a study of control samples from healthy donors and cancer patients. TCRdb's copy holds only in-frame clones and misses some; the assay was immunoSEQ multiplex PCR. The table includes about 150,000 clones, roughly 88% detected once. Trimming removed 3 bases from V and 6 bases from J, with 11 bases in between. The CDR3 totals 13 residues. What was sequenced was blood. The sequence was obtained from a man between 18 and 35 years old in good health. The V and J genes are TRBV12-3 or TRBV12-4 and TRBJ1-2, with TRBD1 as a possible D gene (6 bases). As DNA, the CDR3 is TGTGCCAGCAGTTTTAGCAGGGGCCATGGCTACACCTTC. Its protein is CASSFSRGHGYTF.